A selection of T cell receptor beta chains follows, all from one sample in a study of cytomegalovirus exposure and HLA in healthy donors. Only in-frame clones appear in the TCRdb table, and some are missing; sequencing was by immunoSEQ multiplex PCR. This sample's table reports 55,000 to 85,000 clones. Sequenced sample: PBMCs. These TCRs come from a woman aged 30 to 39 in good health and CMV-seronegative. The CDR3 runs from the conserved cysteine through the conserved F or W. A D gene is named only where the DNA matches it firmly.

j_gene | d_gene | v_gene | CDR3aa | CDR3nt
TRBJ2-1 | TRBD1 | TRBV7-9 | CASSLPQGAGNEQFF | TGTGCCAGCAGCTTACCACAGGGGGCAGGGAATGAGCAGTTCTTC
TRBJ1-5 | - | TRBV25-1 | CASSLNGAQPQHF | TGTGCCAGCAGTCTTAATGGGGCTCAGCCCCAGCATTTT
TRBJ2-7 | - | TRBV28 | CASSLSNRVEQYF | TGTGCCAGCAGTTTATCAAACAGGGTGGAGCAGTACTTC
TRBJ2-1 | - | TRBV11-3 | CASSARPTGYNEQFF | TGTGCCAGCAGCGCCCGGCCCACGGGGTACAATGAGCAGTTCTTC
TRBJ2-1 | TRBD1 | TRBV4-2 | CASSQDWGQGLSEQFF | TGTGCCAGCAGCCAAGATTGGGGACAGGGGCTAAGTGAGCAGTTCTTC
TRBJ2-2 | TRBD2 | TRBV7-7 | CASSLGEERGWKAGELFF | TGTGCTAGCAGCTTAGGGGAGGAGCGGGGGTGGAAAGCCGGGGAGCTGTTTTTT
TRBJ1-5 | TRBD1 | TRBV11-2 | CASSMDREQPQHF | TGTGCCAGCAGCATGGACAGGGAACAGCCCCAGCATTTT
TRBJ2-1 | - | TRBV6-5 | CASRPLGGEQFF | TGTGCCAGCAGACCCCTTGGCGGTGAGCAGTTCTTC
TRBJ2-7 | TRBD2 | TRBV29-1 | CSVGTSGPPSYEQYF | TGCAGCGTCGGGACTAGCGGGCCACCCTCCTACGAGCAGTACTTC
TRBJ2-7 | - | TRBV7-8 | CASSLVNTGAYEQYF | TGTGCCAGCAGCTTAGTGAATACGGGGGCCTACGAGCAGTACTTC
TRBJ1-2 | - | TRBV28 | CASRVSGEGGYTF | TGTGCCAGCAGGGTATCAGGGGAGGGAGGCTACACCTTC
TRBJ2-7 | TRBD2 | TRBV6-5 | CASSYSAGGPSEQYF | TGTGCCAGCAGTTACTCAGCGGGAGGGCCATCCGAGCAGTACTTC
TRBJ1-2 | TRBD1 | TRBV28 | CASSAGTGYNGYTF | TGTGCCAGCAGTGCCGGGACAGGGTATAATGGCTACACCTTC
TRBJ2-5 | - | TRBV27 | CASSLGPQETQYF | TGTGCCAGCAGTTTGGGGCCCCAAGAGACCCAGTACTTC
TRBJ2-3 | TRBD1 | TRBV11-2 | CASSPRGQRTDTQYF | TGTGCCAGCAGCCCTCGGGGACAGAGGACAGATACGCAGTATTTT
TRBJ2-1 | - | TRBV10-1 | CASSESKTQDNEQFF | TGCGCCAGCAGTGAGTCGAAGACACAAGACAATGAGCAGTTCTTC